This T cell receptor beta chain is from a study of blood T cell repertoires in COVID-19. Methods used by the authors: Estimates of nucleated cell counts were drawn from the amplification of reference gene primers. Sequenced by immunoSEQ multiplex PCR; TCRdb stores in-frame clones only, minus some. V and J calls and clone size are as listed in that table; D and trimming were resolved from the DNA. The sample consists of 250,000 to 300,000 clones, approximately 91% of them appearing once. The germline V gene encodes CDR1 MRHNA and CDR2 SNTAGT. V was shortened by 6 bases and J by 0 bases, with 13 bases between the two germline ends. The CDR3 is made up of 15 amino acids.

This chain links TRBV6-4 with TRBJ2-3; a weak D match, TRBD2 (6 bases). The sequenced sample consisted of PBMCs or T cells enriched from blood (not recorded which). This TCR derives from a middle-aged woman with acute COVID-19. In DNA form, the CDR3 reads TGTGCCAGCAGCCGGCTAGCGTCTAGCACAGATACGCAGTATTTT. Translation gives CASSRLASSTDTQYF.